Each of the 10 T cell receptor beta chains below was sequenced from the same sample in a study of cytomegalovirus exposure and HLA in healthy donors. Primers: 60 Vbeta forward and 13 Jbeta reverse. Here immunoSEQ multiplex PCR was the method, and the copy in TCRdb shows in-frame clones only, minus some. This table holds 100,000 to 150,000 clones, approximately 8.7% found once. Source material: PBMCs. The source of these receptors is a man aged 40-55 years in good health and CMV-seronegative.

This clone was recorded a few times. The chain carries TRBV19 and TRBJ1-1; maybe TRBD1 (6 bases). Trimming removed 7 bases at V and 0 bases at J, with 18 bases between. In germline, CDR1 is LNHDA, CDR2 SQIVND (reference sequence). The CDR3 sequence is 16 residues long. Here the CDR3 DNA reads TGTGCCAGTAAAAAAGGACAGCCTGTCATGAACACTGAAGCTTTCTTT. Translated: CASKKGQPVMNTEAFF. Combining the CDR3 with reference TRBV19 and TRBJ1-1 gives the whole variable domain DGGITQSPKYLFRKEGQNVTLSCEQNLNHDAMYWYRQDPGQGLRLIYYSQIVNDFQKGDIAEGYSVSREKKESFPLTVTSAQKNPTAFYLCASKKGQPVMNTEAFFGQGTRLTVV.

The chain has TRBV2 and TRBJ1-2; 8 bases match TRBD1. This CDR3 is 13 amino acids long. Looked up from germline, CDR1 is SNHLY and CDR2 is FYNNEI. J lost 5 bases, V lost 4 bases, and 3 bases had no gene match. This chain's CDR3 is CASSARTGYGYTF. The CDR3 nucleotides read TGTGCCAGCAGTGCCAGGACAGGGTATGGCTACACCTTC.

The sample holds a few counts of this clone. This chain connects TRBV10-1 to TRBJ2-3; TRBD1 matches at 8 bases. J gave up 3 bases and V 6 bases, and 8 bases lay outside the gene matches. Germline values: CDR1 WNHNN, CDR2 SYGVQD (reference sequence). The CDR3 runs to 15 residues. This chain's CDR3 is CASSAGTGKTDTQYF. As DNA, the CDR3 is TGCGCCAGCAGCGCCGGGACAGGCAAAACAGATACGCAGTATTTT.

This clone appeared a few times. This chain connects TRBV5-4 to TRBJ1-6, with a tentative D call TRBD1 (6 bases). This CDR3 region has 15 residues. V gave up 6 bases and J gave up 1 base, with 11 bases separating them. CDR1 is SGHNT and CDR2 is YYREEE in the germline V gene (reference sequence). The CDR3 sequence: CASTPDRSYNSPLHF. The DNA for the CDR3 is TGTGCCAGCACACCCGACAGGTCCTATAATTCACCCCTCCACTTT.

This chain joins TRBV10-3 and TRBJ1-2, with D perhaps matching TRBD1 (5 bases). This CDR3 spans 13 amino acids. The V gene lost 10 bases and the J gene lost 2 bases, with 14 bases spanning the gap. Per germline, CDR1 ENHRY and CDR2 SYGVKD. The CDR3 region has the DNA TGTGCCACGCAATCGGGGGGAAACTATGGCTACACCTTC. Its protein is CATQSGGNYGYTF.

The DNA for the CDR3 is TGCGCCAGCAGCCAAGATAGTCAGGCTCTTTCCTACGAGCAGTACTTC. This gives the protein CASSQDSQALSYEQYF. V gene TRBV4-3 combines with J gene TRBJ2-7; D gene unclear. From germline, CDR1 is LGHNA and CDR2 YSLEER. CDR3 length: 16 residues. The V end was cut by 0 bases, the J end by 1 base, with 13 bases between.

This clone has only a few counts. The V call is TRBV7-8, the J call TRBJ2-1; no definite D call. This CDR3 contains 17 residues. Trimming cost V 1 base and J 2 bases, with 15 bases left between them. Germline V gene sequence: CDR1 SGHVS, CDR2 FQNEAQ. The CDR3: CASSLEPQVNPYNEQFF. The CDR3 bases are TGTGCCAGCAGCTTAGAACCACAAGTTAATCCCTACAATGAGCAGTTCTTC.

This clone appeared a few times. This chain uses TRBV2 with TRBJ1-2, with 9 bases matching TRBD1. Losses at the gene ends were 6 bases for V and 0 bases for J; bases not matched to a gene: 5. The germline gives CDR1 SNHLY, CDR2 FYNNEI. The CDR3 covers 15 residues. CDR3 DNA: TGTGCCAGCAGAATGGGACAGGGCTCTAACTATGGCTACACCTTC. Protein product: CASRMGQGSNYGYTF.

This clone was recorded a few times. The chain couples TRBV19 to TRBJ2-1; 7 positions agree with TRBD1. Germline V gene lookup returns CDR1 LNHDA and CDR2 SQIVND (reference sequence). The CDR3 extends over 12 amino acids. This CDR3 reads CAVSTGAREQFF. The CDR3 bases are TGTGCGGTTTCCACAGGGGCGAGAGAGCAGTTCTTC.

The rearrangement uses TRBV27 and TRBJ2-5; 7 nucleotides align to TRBD1. V was clipped by 6 bases and J by 5 bases; unmatched bases: 9. CDR1 is MNHEY, CDR2 SMNVEV, per germline (reference sequence). This CDR3 is built from 14 residues. This CDR3 reads CASSQNRGWETQYF. The CDR3 bases are TGTGCCAGCAGCCAAAACAGGGGCTGGGAGACCCAGTACTTC.